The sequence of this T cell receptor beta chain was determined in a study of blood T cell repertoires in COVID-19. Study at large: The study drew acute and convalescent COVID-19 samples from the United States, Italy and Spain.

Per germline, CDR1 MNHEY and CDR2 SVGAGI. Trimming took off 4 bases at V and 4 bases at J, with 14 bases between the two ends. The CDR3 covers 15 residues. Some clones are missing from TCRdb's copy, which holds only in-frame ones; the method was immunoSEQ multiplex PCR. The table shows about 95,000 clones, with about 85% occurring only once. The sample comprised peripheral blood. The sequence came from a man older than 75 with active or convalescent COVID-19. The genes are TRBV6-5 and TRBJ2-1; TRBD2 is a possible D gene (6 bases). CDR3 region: CASSSVGAGYNEQFF. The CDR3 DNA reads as TGTGCCAGCAGTTCTGTCGGGGCGGGGTACAATGAGCAGTTCTTC.